The clone carrying this TCR beta chain was observed a few times. TCR beta CDR3 region amplification was performed from RNA transcripts. RT-PCR in the first round (using the HTBI primer set) targeted the TCR CDR3. TCRdb analysed the multiplex PCR reads with MiXCR anew, one entry per CDR3 protein. In the table there are around 500,000 distinct CDR3 sequences, 22% of which are singletons. The data stem from a study of T cells in Graves' hyperthyroidism and ophthalmopathy. CDR3 length: 15 residues. Germline lookup yields CDR1 SNHLY and CDR2 FYNNEI. V was pared by 6 bases and J by 0 bases, with 5 bases of the junction left unmatched. Using 10 ml of fresh peripheral blood, PBMCs were prepared.

The sample was blood. The genes are TRBV2 and TRBJ1-5, with TRBD1 identical over 7 bases. The clonotype was recovered from an older woman with Graves' ophthalmopathy. CDR3 loop: CASRPGQYSNQPQHF. The CDR3 DNA is TGTGCCAGCAGGCCGGGACAGTATAGCAATCAGCCCCAGCATTTT.